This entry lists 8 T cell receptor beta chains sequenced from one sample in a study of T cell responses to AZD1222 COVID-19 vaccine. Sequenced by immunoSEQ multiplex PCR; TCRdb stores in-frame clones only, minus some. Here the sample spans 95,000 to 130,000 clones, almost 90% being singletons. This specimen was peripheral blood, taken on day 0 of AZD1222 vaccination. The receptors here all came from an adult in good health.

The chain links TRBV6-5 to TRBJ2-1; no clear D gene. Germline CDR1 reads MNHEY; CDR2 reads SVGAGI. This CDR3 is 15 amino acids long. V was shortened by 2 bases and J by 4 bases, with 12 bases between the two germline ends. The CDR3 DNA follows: TGTGCCAGCAGTTACCGGTTTGCCCAGTACAATGAGCAGTTCTTC. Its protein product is CASSYRFAQYNEQFF.

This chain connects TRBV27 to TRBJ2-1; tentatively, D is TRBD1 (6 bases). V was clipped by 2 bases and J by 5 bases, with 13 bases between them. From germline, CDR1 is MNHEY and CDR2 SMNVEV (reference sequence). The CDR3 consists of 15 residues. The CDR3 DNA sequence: TGTGCCAGCAGTTTAGTTCCCACAGGGCACAATGAGCAGTTCTTC. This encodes CASSLVPTGHNEQFF.

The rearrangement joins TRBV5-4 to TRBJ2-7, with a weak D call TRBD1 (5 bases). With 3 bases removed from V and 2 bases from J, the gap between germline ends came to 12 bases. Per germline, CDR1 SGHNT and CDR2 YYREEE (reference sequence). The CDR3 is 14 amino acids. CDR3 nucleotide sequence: TGTGCCAGCAGCTCAAAGACAGTACCCTACGAGCAGTACTTC. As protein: CASSSKTVPYEQYF.

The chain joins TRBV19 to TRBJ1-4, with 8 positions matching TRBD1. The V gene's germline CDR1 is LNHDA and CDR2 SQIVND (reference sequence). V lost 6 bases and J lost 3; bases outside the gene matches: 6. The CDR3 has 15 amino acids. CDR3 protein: CASRDTDRANEKLFF. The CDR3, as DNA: TGTGCCAGTAGAGACACGGACAGGGCTAATGAAAAACTGTTTTTT.

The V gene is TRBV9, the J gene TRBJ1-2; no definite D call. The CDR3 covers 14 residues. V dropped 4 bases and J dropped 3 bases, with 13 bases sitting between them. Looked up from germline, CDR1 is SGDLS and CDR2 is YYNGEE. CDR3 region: CASSLARTHYGYTF. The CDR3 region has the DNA TGTGCCAGCAGCCTTGCCCGGACTCACTATGGCTACACCTTC.

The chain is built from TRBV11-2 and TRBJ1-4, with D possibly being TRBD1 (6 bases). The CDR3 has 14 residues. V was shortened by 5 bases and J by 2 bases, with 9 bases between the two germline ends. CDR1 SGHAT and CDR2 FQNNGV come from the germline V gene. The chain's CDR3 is CASSRQGTNEKLFF. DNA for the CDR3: TGTGCCAGCAGCCGCCAGGGGACTAATGAAAAACTGTTTTTT.

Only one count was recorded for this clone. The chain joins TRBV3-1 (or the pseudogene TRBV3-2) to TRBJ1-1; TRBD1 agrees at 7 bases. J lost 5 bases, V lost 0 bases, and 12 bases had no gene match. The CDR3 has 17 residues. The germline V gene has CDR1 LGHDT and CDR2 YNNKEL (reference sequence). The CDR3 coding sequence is TGTGCCAGCAGCCAAGAGGTTGGAGGGGGCGGAAGGACTGAAGCTTTCTTT. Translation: CASSQEVGGGGRTEAFF.

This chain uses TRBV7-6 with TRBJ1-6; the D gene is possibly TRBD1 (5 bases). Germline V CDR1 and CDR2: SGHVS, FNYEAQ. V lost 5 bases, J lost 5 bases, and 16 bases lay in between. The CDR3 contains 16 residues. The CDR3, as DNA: TGTGCCAGCAGCCACCATCCTCAAGGGGATAATTCACCCCTCCACTTT. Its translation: CASSHHPQGDNSPLHF.